Listed below are T cell receptor beta chains from one sample, sequenced in a study of shared clonotypes between healthy human individuals. Sequencing was performed with immunoSEQ multiplex PCR; in TCRdb, only in-frame clones are kept and a portion is missing. Of 730,000 or so clones in the sample, 60% to 80% were seen once. Sequenced input: memory CD4+ T cells sorted from blood. Every receptor here comes from a woman aged 25 to 45 in good health. Both conserved end residues are part of each CDR3. The D gene is left open where the match is weak. Part of the rows lack a size; the others show once, few, many or a class for expanded clones.

V gene	clone size	D gene	J gene	CDR3 DNA	CDR3 protein
TRBV28	few	TRBD2	TRBJ2-7	TGTGCCAGCAGGTTACCTAGCGGTGGGGAGCAGTACTTC	CASRLPSGGEQYF
TRBV28	NA	NA	TRBJ1-2	TGTGCCAGCAGTTCGGGAATGGGCTACACCTTC	CASSSGMGYTF
TRBV18	few	NA	TRBJ2-7	TGTGCCAGCTCACCACTCCGGGACTGGAATTACGAGCAGTACTTC	CASSPLRDWNYEQYF
TRBV28	few	TRBD1	TRBJ2-7	TGTGCCAGCAGCCCTAGGGGGCAGGGGGTGGGAGAGCAGTACTTC	CASSPRGQGVGEQYF
TRBV11-2	NA	TRBD2	TRBJ2-2	TGTGCCAGCAGCTTCGGACTAGCGGGAGGAAGGAACACCGGGGAGCTGTTTTTT	CASSFGLAGGRNTGELFF
TRBV5-4	NA	TRBD2	TRBJ2-1	TGTGCCAGCAGCCTAGCGGGAGTGGGCAATGAGCAGTTCTTC	CASSLAGVGNEQFF
TRBV29-1	NA	NA	TRBJ2-1	TGCAGCGTGACGTGGCTGAGATACAATGAGCAGTTCTTC	CSVTWLRYNEQFF
TRBV1	NA	NA	TRBJ2-5	TGCACCAGCAGCCCCAGGCAGCGACAGAGGGAGACCCAGTACTTC	CTSSPRQRQRETQYF
TRBV5-1	NA	TRBD2	TRBJ2-7	TGCGCCAGCAGCTTAACTAGCGGGAGGAGGGGGTCCTACGAGCAGTACTTC	CASSLTSGRRGSYEQYF
TRBV6-1	NA	TRBD2	TRBJ2-7	TGTGCCAGCAGTGAACTCGGGACTAGCGGGAAGCAGTACTTC	CASSELGTSGKQYF
TRBV7-2	NA	NA	TRBJ1-4	TGTGCCAGCGGACAGAAGCATGAAAAACTGTTTTTT	CASGQKHEKLFF
TRBV29-1	medium-sized	TRBD1	TRBJ2-1	TGCAGCATGGACAGGGGGGTATCCTACAATGAGCAGTTCTTC	CSMDRGVSYNEQFF
TRBV7-2	few	NA	TRBJ2-1	TGTGCCAGCAGCTTCGCGGCGAATGAGCAGTTCTTC	CASSFAANEQFF
TRBV28	once	NA	TRBJ1-2	TGTGCCAGCAGTTTTCGGGGGACCAACTCCCCCTATGGCTACACCTTC	CASSFRGTNSPYGYTF
TRBV5-1	NA	NA	TRBJ2-3	TGCGCCAGCAGCGAGTTGTTGGGGCCAGATACGCAGTATTTT	CASSELLGPDTQYF
TRBV28	few	NA	TRBJ2-2	TGTGCCAGCAGCATAGCGGAGCTAAACACCGGGGAGCTGTTTTTT	CASSIAELNTGELFF
TRBV5-1	NA	TRBD1	TRBJ1-2	TGCGCCAGCAGCTGGACAGGGTATGGCTACACCTTC	CASSWTGYGYTF
TRBV15	NA	NA	TRBJ2-5	TGTGCCACCAGCAGAGAGGCAGCTCAAGAGACCCAGTACTTC	CATSREAAQETQYF
TRBV4-1	NA	NA	TRBJ1-1	TGCGCCAGCAGCCAAGACCATAGGGGGGACACTGAAGCTTTCTTT	CASSQDHRGDTEAFF
TRBV6-6	NA	TRBD2	TRBJ2-3	TGTGCCAGCAAGGGGACTAGCAGAGATACGCAGTATTTT	CASKGTSRDTQYF